This TCR beta chain appears in the sequencing data of a study of T-cell memory formation after mild COVID-19. Study information: Most TCR clusters belonged to a single donor.

Findings and limits, study-wide: CD4/CD8 balance held among clones contracting day 15 to 85, and later expanders leaned CD4+. Pre-infection memory harbored some responding clones, suggesting cross-reactive memory joined.

MiXCR, run by TCRdb on the 5' RACE reads, gives a single entry per CDR3 protein. The table shows tens of thousands of distinct CDR3 sequences, with roughly 25% occurring only once. Remarks on this clonotype: The antigen is not known.

Trimming shortened V by 2 bases and J by 6 bases, and 13 bases separated the two germline ends. The CDR3 is 14 amino acids. Germline V gene data show CDR1 as LGHNA and CDR2 as YSLEER. Sequencing was done on a sample of PBMCs or a T cell subset sorted from them (not recorded which). This TCR derives from a man younger than 30 who had mild COVID-19 (a few samples of this study predate the infection). Cell type and time point are not known. V is TRBV4-3 and J is TRBJ1-2; D may be TRBD1 (5 bases). CDR3 loop: CASSQYKGTDGYTF. The CDR3 bases are TGCGCCAGCAGCCAATACAAAGGGACCGATGGCTACACCTTC.